These T cell receptor beta chains were read from a single sample in a study of shared clonotypes between healthy human individuals. Profiled with immunoSEQ multiplex PCR; TCRdb holds only in-frame clones, not every one. Altogether roughly 890,000 clones are present, 80% to 95% being singletons, with the ten largest covering 20% to 30%. The source material was naive CD8+ T cells sorted from blood. These TCRs come from a man in his thirties or forties in good health. CDR3s include the opening cysteine and the closing phenylalanine or tryptophan. A D gene is named only where the DNA matches it firmly. Clone size is stated in some rows and not others, as once, few, many or a class when expanded.

CASSLGGVGYGGYTF | TGTGCCAGCAGCTTAGGGGGTGTGGGGTACGGCGGCTACACCTTC | - | TRBJ1-2 | - | TRBV7-9
CASRARDSSYNEQFF | TGTGCCAGCAGGGCTAGGGACTCCTCCTACAATGAGCAGTTCTTC | - | TRBJ2-1 | - | TRBV7-8
CASSFEGYQETQYF | TGTGCCAGCAGCTTTGAGGGGTACCAAGAGACCCAGTACTTC | - | TRBJ2-5 | - | TRBV5-4
CASSSSTPLEAQETQYF | TGTGCCAGCAGCTCATCAACCCCTCTTGAGGCCCAAGAGACCCAGTACTTC | - | TRBJ2-5 | - | TRBV7-8
CASRTSGSTDTQYF | TGTGCCAGCCGGACTAGCGGAAGCACAGATACGCAGTATTTT | TRBD2 | TRBJ2-3 | - | TRBV6-6
CAWSKGQGGTEAFF | TGTGCCTGGAGTAAGGGTCAGGGAGGCACTGAAGCTTTCTTT | - | TRBJ1-1 | - | TRBV30
CASSQRTSNADTQYF | TGTGCCAGCAGTCAAAGGACTAGTAACGCAGATACGCAGTATTTT | TRBD2 | TRBJ2-3 | - | TRBV2
CASSEAGGSSYNEQFF | TGCGCCAGCAGTGAGGCAGGGGGCAGCTCCTACAATGAGCAGTTCTTC | TRBD1 | TRBJ2-1 | - | TRBV10-1
CASRNLWDSALGTQETQYF | TGTGCCAGTAGGAACCTCTGGGACAGCGCTTTAGGTACCCAAGAGACCCAGTACTTC | TRBD1 | TRBJ2-5 | - | TRBV19
CASSVSGQTTGELFF | TGTGCCAGCAGCGTATCGGGACAGACAACCGGGGAGCTGTTTTTT | TRBD1 | TRBJ2-2 | - | TRBV11-2
CSVVGLAGYNEQFF | TGCAGCGTTGTAGGGCTAGCGGGATACAATGAGCAGTTCTTC | TRBD2 | TRBJ2-1 | once | TRBV29-1
CASRGDPGVGRDFEKLFF | TGTGCCAGCAGAGGGGATCCGGGGGTTGGCAGGGATTTTGAAAAACTGTTTTTT | - | TRBJ1-4 | - | TRBV7-9
CASSYGVRGGGNEQFF | TGTGCCAGCAGTTACGGGGTCCGAGGCGGCGGGAATGAGCAGTTCTTC | - | TRBJ2-1 | - | TRBV6-5
CATSRGGDGADTQYF | TGTGCCACCAGCAGAGGAGGCGACGGGGCAGATACGCAGTATTTT | - | TRBJ2-3 | - | TRBV15
CASSLSMGYEQYF | TGTGCCAGCTCACTGTCCATGGGCTACGAGCAGTACTTC | - | TRBJ2-7 | - | TRBV18
CASSSPTAGTGELFF | TGTGCCAGCAGCAGCCCTACAGCGGGCACCGGGGAGCTGTTTTTT | - | TRBJ2-2 | few | TRBV9
CSVEGEEALGEQFF | TGCAGCGTTGAAGGCGAAGAGGCCTTGGGTGAGCAGTTCTTC | - | TRBJ2-1 | - | TRBV29-1
CASSFPAAGSYEQYF | TGTGCCAGCAGCTTTCCCGCAGCCGGCTCCTACGAGCAGTACTTC | - | TRBJ2-7 | - | TRBV5-6
CASSISLGWGTNQPQHF | TGTGCCAGTAGTATCTCTCTGGGTTGGGGGACCAATCAGCCCCAGCATTTT | - | TRBJ1-5 | - | TRBV19
CASRYTGTGGNTEAFF | TGTGCCAGCAGGTACACCGGGACAGGGGGCAACACTGAAGCTTTCTTT | TRBD1 | TRBJ1-1 | few | TRBV28
CASRHNAGVFQETQYF | TGTGCCAGCAGGCATAACGCGGGGGTTTTCCAAGAGACCCAGTACTTC | TRBD2 | TRBJ2-5 | - | TRBV2
CASKPPWDRGNYGYTF | TGTGCCAGCAAACCCCCCTGGGACAGGGGTAACTATGGCTACACCTTC | TRBD1 | TRBJ1-2 | once | TRBV6-6
CATSRVSEQFF | TGTGCCACCAGCAGAGTCTCCGAGCAGTTCTTC | - | TRBJ2-1 | - | TRBV15
CASRVSYGYTF | TGTGCCAGCAGGGTGAGCTATGGCTACACCTTC | - | TRBJ1-2 | - | TRBV28
CASSLWMVQETQYF | TGTGCCAGCAGCTTATGGATGGTCCAAGAGACCCAGTACTTC | - | TRBJ2-5 | - | TRBV7-2
CASSQGIGQGAEKLFF | TGCGCCAGCAGCCAAGGGATTGGACAGGGGGCAGAAAAACTGTTTTTT | TRBD1 | TRBJ1-4 | once | TRBV4-3
CASSVVAAAYQETQYF | TGTGCCAGCAGCGTAGTGGCAGCGGCGTACCAAGAGACCCAGTACTTC | - | TRBJ2-5 | - | TRBV9
CASNHWGTGPIKLNQPQHF | TGTGCCAGCAACCATTGGGGGACAGGGCCCATAAAACTCAATCAGCCCCAGCATTTT | TRBD1 | TRBJ1-5 | - | TRBV28
CASSASGSYEQYF | TGTGCCAGCTCGGCTAGCGGAAGCTACGAGCAGTACTTC | TRBD2 | TRBJ2-7 | - | TRBV5-5
CASSSGGSLFEAFF | TGTGCCAGCAGCTCTGGCGGTTCACTGTTTGAAGCTTTCTTT | - | TRBJ1-1 | - | TRBV7-8
CASSQEVGEKIGTQYF | TGCGCCAGCAGCCAAGAGGTAGGGGAGAAGATCGGTACGCAGTATTTT | - | TRBJ2-3 | - | TRBV4-1
CASSVRDPSTDTQYF | TGCGCCAGCAGTGTCCGGGACCCTAGCACAGATACGCAGTATTTT | - | TRBJ2-3 | - | TRBV10-1
CASSVVTGISYNEQFF | TGTGCCAGCAGTGTGGTTACAGGGATCTCCTACAATGAGCAGTTCTTC | - | TRBJ2-1 | - | TRBV2
CASTTGLAEGSYEQYF | TGTGCCAGCACAACTGGACTAGCGGAGGGCTCCTACGAGCAGTACTTC | TRBD2 | TRBJ2-7 | - | TRBV18
CASSVEGENIQYF | TGTGCCAGCAGCGTAGAGGGTGAAAACATTCAGTACTTC | - | TRBJ2-4 | - | TRBV9
CASSAEGDRLAGGNTDTQYF | TGTGCCAGCAGCGCCGAAGGGGACCGACTAGCGGGAGGGAACACAGATACGCAGTATTTT | TRBD2 | TRBJ2-3 | - | TRBV9
CASSPAGAAYGYTF | TGCGCCAGCAGCCCCGCCGGGGCGGCCTATGGCTACACCTTC | - | TRBJ1-2 | - | TRBV4-1
CASSNQRQGAYEQYF | TGTGCCAGCAGCAACCAGAGACAGGGGGCCTACGAGCAGTACTTC | TRBD1 | TRBJ2-7 | - | TRBV7-8
CASTMTGSTTDEQYF | TGTGCCAGCACCATGACAGGGTCCACTACAGACGAGCAGTACTTC | TRBD1 | TRBJ2-7 | - | TRBV28
CASLQNPWSSSSYEQYF | TGTGCCAGCCTTCAAAATCCTTGGTCTTCCAGCTCCTACGAGCAGTACTTC | - | TRBJ2-7 | - | TRBV7-8